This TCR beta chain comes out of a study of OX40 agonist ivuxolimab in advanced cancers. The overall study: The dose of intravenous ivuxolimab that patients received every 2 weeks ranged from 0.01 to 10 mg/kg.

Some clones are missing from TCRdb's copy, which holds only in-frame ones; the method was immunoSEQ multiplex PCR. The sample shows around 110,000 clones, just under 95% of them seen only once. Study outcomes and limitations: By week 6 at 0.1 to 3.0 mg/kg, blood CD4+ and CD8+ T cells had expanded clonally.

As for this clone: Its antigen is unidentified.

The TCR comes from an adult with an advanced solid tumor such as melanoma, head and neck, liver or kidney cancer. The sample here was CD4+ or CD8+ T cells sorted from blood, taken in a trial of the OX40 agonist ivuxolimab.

CDR3 in amino acids: CASSLQRLRGADTQYF. CDR3 DNA: TGCGCCAGCAGCTTGCAGCGCCTAAGGGGGGCAGATACGCAGTATTTT. The chain has TRBV5-1 and TRBJ2-3, with D perhaps given as TRBD1 or TRBD2 (6 bases each). The germline V gene encodes CDR1 SGHRS and CDR2 YFSETQ. The CDR3 is 16 residues long. Trimming removed 1 base from V and 4 bases from J, with 16 bases in between.